The sequence of this TCR beta chain was determined in a study of T-cell memory formation after mild COVID-19. Study in general: The two donors had largely donor-specific TCR clusters.

This CDR3 spans 13 amino acids. The V end lost 3 bases, the J end lost 7 bases, and 13 bases lay between the germline ends. Germline CDR1 LNHDA, CDR2 SQIVND (reference sequence). In this sample, this clonotype turned up a few times. No antigen is known for it. Overall study results and limits: Shrinking CD4+ clones resided mostly in CM and EM, and CD8+ ones in EMRA. CD4+ bias marked clones expanding day 15 to 37, unlike balanced contracting clones.

TCR alpha and TCR beta cDNA libraries carrying sample barcodes and UMIs came from 5'RACE with constant-segment primers. Using its own MiXCR run on the 5' RACE reads, TCRdb lists one record per CDR3 protein. Of around 530,000 distinct CDR3 sequences in the sample, less than 25% were seen once. The receptor comes from an adult woman who had mild COVID-19 (a few samples of this study predate the infection). Cell type and time point are not known. Sequenced input: PBMCs or a T cell subset sorted from them (not recorded which). V usage is TRBV19 and J usage is TRBJ2-7; D is unclear. CDR3: CASSMSLHEEQYF. The CDR3 DNA is TGTGCCAGTAGTATGTCGCTTCACGAGGAGCAGTACTTC.